Below, 16 T cell receptor beta chains from the same sample are listed, as sequenced in a study of T cells in Graves' hyperthyroidism and ophthalmopathy. Authors of the study amplified TCR beta CDR3 regions from RNA transcripts. When the TCR CDR3 underwent first-round RT-PCR, the HTBI primer set was used. TCRdb independently ran MiXCR on the multiplex PCR reads; one entry per CDR3 protein. The sample has over 90,000 distinct CDR3 sequences; 45% to 50% are singletons. The material sequenced was blood. These receptors came from a man in his forties with Graves' hyperthyroidism.

This clonotype has at least ten counts. Given a much more abundant clone one base away, this may be a read error. This rearrangement joins TRBV10-3 to TRBJ1-3; D not resolved. The CDR3 covers 14 residues. Germline V gene lookup returns CDR1 ENHRY and CDR2 SYGVKD. The CDR3 protein is CAISPLDSGNTICF. The CDR3, as DNA: TGTGCCATCAGCCCATTGGACTCTGGAAACACCATATGTTTT.

The rearrangement joins TRBV20-1 to TRBJ2-1, with D perhaps assigned TRBD1 or TRBD2 (6 bases each). Germline V lookup: CDR1 DFQATT, CDR2 SNEGSKA (reference sequence). Trimming took off 3 bases at V and 7 bases at J, with 16 bases between the two ends. The CDR3 has 14 residues. The CDR3 sequence is CSARGVGGGNEQFF. The CDR3 nucleotides are TGCAGTGCTAGGGGGGTAGGGGGAGGAAATGAGCAGTTCTTC.

This clonotype was seen repeatedly, ten times or more. This chain joins TRBV29-1 and TRBJ1-3, with 9 bases that match TRBD1. Germline V gene data show CDR1 as SQVTM and CDR2 as ANQGSEA. The CDR3 consists of 15 residues. After removal of 6 bases from V and 7 bases from J, the junction contained 13 bases not matched to a gene. The CDR3 here is CSVGMGQGASNTIYF. The CDR3 DNA is TGCAGCGTCGGGATGGGACAGGGCGCGTCGAACACCATATATTTT. The full variable domain, in which reference TRBV29-1 and TRBJ1-3 provide the parts outside the CDR3, is SAVISQKPSRDICQRGTSLTIQCQVDSQVTMMFWYRQQPGQSLTLIATANQGSEATYESGFVIDKFPISRPNLTFSTLTVSNMSPEDSSIYLCSVGMGQGASNTIYFGEGSWLTVV.

About this clonotype: Being one base from a much bigger clone, this may be a read error. This chain connects TRBV27 to TRBJ1-6; no definite D call. The CDR3 runs 14 residues. Germline V lookup: CDR1 MNHEY, CDR2 SMNVEV (reference sequence). The CDR3 sequence: CASSSGSPRSSLHF. CDR3 DNA sequence: TGTGCCAGCAGTTCGGGAAGCCCTCGTTCATCCCTCCACTTT.

This clonotype was seen at least ten times. This chain connects TRBV6-1 to TRBJ2-7; 8 bases agree with TRBD1. Unmatched junction bases numbered 10, after V lost 7 bases and J lost 2 bases. The CDR3 contains 15 residues. Germline V gives CDR1 MNHNS, CDR2 SASEGT. CDR3 in amino acids: CASNPVDRGTYEQYF. CDR3 DNA: TGTGCCAGCAATCCGGTAGACAGGGGAACCTACGAGCAGTACTTC.

CDR3 nucleotides: TGTGCCAGTAGTCCCGTGGGACGGTGGAACTATGGCTACACCTTC. It translates to CASSPVGRWNYGYTF. The chain has TRBV19 and TRBJ1-2, with D perhaps matching TRBD1 (5 bases). Trimming left V 5 bases short and J 2 bases short, with 15 bases between. CDR1 and CDR2 (germline): LNHDA, SQIVND (reference sequence). CDR3 length: 15 amino acids.

The V and J genes are TRBV7-8 and TRBJ2-1; D is unclear. This CDR3 is 16 amino acids long. Germline CDR1 is SGHVS and CDR2 is FQNEAQ. Trimming pared 5 bases from V and 0 bases from J, leaving 14 bases between. This CDR3 reads CASSQYRGSSYNEQFF. CDR3 coding DNA: TGTGCCAGCAGCCAATATAGAGGTAGCTCCTACAATGAGCAGTTCTTC.

In this sample, this clonotype turned up a few times. The gene calls are TRBV2 and TRBJ2-3; 9 bases agree with TRBD2. This CDR3 spans 16 amino acids. In germline, CDR1 is SNHLY, CDR2 FYNNEI. The V segment lost 6 bases and the J segment 6 bases; nucleotides outside the gene matches: 13. DNA for the CDR3: TGTGCCAGCAGCCAAGATGCGGGGGGGATTCAGGATACGCAGTATTTT. Protein sequence: CASSQDAGGIQDTQYF. The full variable domain, its missing parts supplied by reference TRBV2 and TRBJ2-3, is EPEVTQTPSHQVTQMGQEVILRCVPISNHLYFYWYRQILGQKVEFLVSFYNNEISEKSEIFDDQFSVERPDGSNFTLKIRSTKLEDSAMYFCASSQDAGGIQDTQYFGPGTRLTVL.

The rearrangement links TRBV7-3 to TRBJ2-3; 9 bases map to TRBD1. Per the germline V gene, CDR1 is SGHTA and CDR2 is FQGTGA. This CDR3 has 15 amino acids. V gave up 5 bases and J gave up 3 bases; unmatched junction bases: 6. The CDR3 DNA reads as TGTGCCAGCAGCCCAACGGGACAGGGTACAGATACGCAGTATTTT. Encoded protein: CASSPTGQGTDTQYF.

The chain links TRBV2 to TRBJ2-7; D is perhaps TRBD2 (7 bases). The germline gives CDR1 SNHLY, CDR2 FYNNEI. Trimming shortened V by 7 bases and J by 7 bases, and 23 bases separated the two germline ends. This CDR3 comprises 15 residues. The CDR3 loop is CASTRGGGQTGEQYF. CDR3 sequence (DNA): TGTGCCAGCACTAGAGGGGGGGGGCAGACCGGGGAGCAGTACTTC.

For this clonotype: At one end, the junction sequence differs from germline, possibly due to a read error. V is TRBV29-1 and J is TRBJ1-1; D perhaps matches TRBD1 (5 bases). CDR1 and CDR2 (germline): SQVTM, ANQGSEA. The CDR3 is made up of 12 amino acids. The CDR3 bases are TGCAGCGATCTGTCAGGGAACACCGAAGCTTTCTTT. It yields the protein CSDLSGNTEAFF.

This clonotype was seen once. The CDR3 reads CASSLAAGTWTGELFF. In DNA form, the CDR3 reads TGTGCCAGCAGCTTAGCAGCAGGGACTTGGACCGGGGAGCTGTTTTTT. This chain connects TRBV7-9 to TRBJ2-2; possibly TRBD2 for D (6 bases). Trimming removed 0 bases from V and 5 bases from J, with 13 bases in between. The germline gives CDR1 SEHNR, CDR2 FQNEAQ (reference sequence). This CDR3 region has 16 residues.

This clonotype has just one count. The chain couples TRBV6-5 to TRBJ2-3; unclear D gene. From germline, CDR1 is MNHEY and CDR2 SVGAGI. The CDR3 loop spans 15 amino acids. V was clipped by 6 bases and J by 3 bases, with 16 bases between them. CDR3 sequence reads: CASSATLKRTDTQYF. CDR3 DNA: TGTGCCAGCAGCGCAACCCTTAAGAGGACAGATACGCAGTATTTT.

As regards this clonotype: No conserved phenylalanine or tryptophan ends this CDR3, so it is likely a read error. No DNA is shown, since the ends of the CDR3 on it are uncertain; the CDR3 is the one TCRdb lists. This chain joins TRBV7-2 and TRBJ1-6; the table's D call TRBD1 went unverified against the DNA. The CDR3 is made up of 9 amino acids, end residues included. Germline CDR1 SGHTA, CDR2 FQGNSA. The CDR3 region is CASSAPRSG.

On this clonotype: A junction boundary mismatches the germline segment, possibly from a read error. The rearrangement joins TRBV9 to TRBJ2-6; D might be TRBD2 (5 bases). Germline V gene lookup returns CDR1 SGDLS and CDR2 YYNGEE. The CDR3 totals 13 residues. DNA for the CDR3: TGTGCCAGCAGCAGAGGGTGGGCGAACGTCCTGACTTTC. Protein product: CASSRGWANVLTF.

This clonotype occurred many times. V is TRBV2 and J is TRBJ2-3; TRBD2 aligns across 8 bases. This CDR3 is built from 14 residues. V was pared by 6 bases and J by 2 bases, with 4 bases of the junction left unmatched. Per the germline V gene, CDR1 is SNHLY and CDR2 is FYNNEI. CDR3 amino acids: CASRVAGLTDTQYF. The DNA of the CDR3 is TGTGCCAGCAGGGTAGCGGGGCTCACAGATACGCAGTATTTT.